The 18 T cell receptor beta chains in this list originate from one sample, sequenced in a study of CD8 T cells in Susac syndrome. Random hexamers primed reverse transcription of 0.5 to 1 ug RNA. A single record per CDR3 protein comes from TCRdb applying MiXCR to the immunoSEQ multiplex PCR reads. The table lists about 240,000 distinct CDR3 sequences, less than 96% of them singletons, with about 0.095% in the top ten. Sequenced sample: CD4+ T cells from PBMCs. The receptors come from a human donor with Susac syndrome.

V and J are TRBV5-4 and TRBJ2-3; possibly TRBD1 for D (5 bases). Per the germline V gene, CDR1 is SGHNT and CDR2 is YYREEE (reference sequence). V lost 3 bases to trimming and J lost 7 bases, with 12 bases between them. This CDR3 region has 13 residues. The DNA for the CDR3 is TGTGCCAGCAGCTCACAACAGGAGAATACGCAGTATTTT. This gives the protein CASSSQQENTQYF.

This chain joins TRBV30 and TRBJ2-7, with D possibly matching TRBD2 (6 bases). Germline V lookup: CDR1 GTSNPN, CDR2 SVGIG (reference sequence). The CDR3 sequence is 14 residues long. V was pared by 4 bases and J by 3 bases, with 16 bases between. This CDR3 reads CAWTTPGGLYEQYF. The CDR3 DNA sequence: TGTGCCTGGACCACCCCCGGGGGACTCTACGAGCAGTACTTC.

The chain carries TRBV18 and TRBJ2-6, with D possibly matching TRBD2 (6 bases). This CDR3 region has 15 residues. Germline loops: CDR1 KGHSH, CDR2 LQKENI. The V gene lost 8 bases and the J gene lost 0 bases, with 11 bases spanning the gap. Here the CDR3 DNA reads TGTGCCAGCCACGAGGGAGGCTCTGGGGCCAACGTCCTGACTTTC. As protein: CASHEGGSGANVLTF. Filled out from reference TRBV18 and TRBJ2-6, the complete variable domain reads NAGVMQNPRHLVRRRGQEARLRCSPMKGHSHVYWYRQLPEEGLKFMVYLQKENIIDESGMPKERFSAEFPKEGPSILRIQQVVRGDSAAYFCASHEGGSGANVLTFGAGSRLTVL.

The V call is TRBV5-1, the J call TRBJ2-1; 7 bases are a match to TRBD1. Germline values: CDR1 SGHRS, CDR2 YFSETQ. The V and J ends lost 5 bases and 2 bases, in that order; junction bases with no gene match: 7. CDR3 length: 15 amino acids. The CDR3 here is CASSSGTVAYNEQFF. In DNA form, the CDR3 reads TGCGCCAGCAGTTCCGGGACAGTGGCCTACAATGAGCAGTTCTTC.

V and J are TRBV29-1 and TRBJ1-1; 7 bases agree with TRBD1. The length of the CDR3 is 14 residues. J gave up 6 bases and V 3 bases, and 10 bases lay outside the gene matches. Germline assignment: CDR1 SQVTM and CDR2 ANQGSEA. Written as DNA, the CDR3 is TGCAGCGTTGACAGAACAGGGGTAGGGTCTGAAGCTTTCTTT. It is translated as CSVDRTGVGSEAFF.

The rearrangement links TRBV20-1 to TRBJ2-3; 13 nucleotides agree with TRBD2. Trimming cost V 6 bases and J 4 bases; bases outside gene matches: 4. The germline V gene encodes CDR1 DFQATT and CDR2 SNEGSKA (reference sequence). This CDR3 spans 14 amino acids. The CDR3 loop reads CSAGLAGISDTQYF. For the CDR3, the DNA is TGCAGTGCGGGACTAGCGGGAATTTCAGATACGCAGTATTTT.

This CDR3 is CSVEAGQGLSYEQYF. The CDR3 DNA follows: TGCAGCGTTGAAGCAGGACAGGGGCTGTCCTACGAGCAGTACTTC. The chain joins TRBV29-1 to TRBJ2-7, with 9 bases identical to TRBD1. The V gene end was trimmed by 1 base and the J gene end by 1 base; junction bases not matched to a gene: 5. CDR1 is SQVTM and CDR2 is ANQGSEA in the germline V gene. The CDR3 consists of 15 residues.

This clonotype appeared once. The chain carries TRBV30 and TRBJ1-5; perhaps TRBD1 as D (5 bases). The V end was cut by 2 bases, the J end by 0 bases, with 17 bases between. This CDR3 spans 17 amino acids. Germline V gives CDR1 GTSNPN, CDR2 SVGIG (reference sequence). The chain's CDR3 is CAWSMGRGSNSNQPQHF. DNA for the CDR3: TGTGCCTGGAGTATGGGGCGGGGGTCGAATAGCAATCAGCCCCAGCATTTT.

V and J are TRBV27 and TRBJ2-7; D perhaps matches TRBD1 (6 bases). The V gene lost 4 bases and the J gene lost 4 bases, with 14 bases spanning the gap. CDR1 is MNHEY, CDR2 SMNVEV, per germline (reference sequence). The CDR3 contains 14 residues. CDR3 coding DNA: TGTGCCAGCAGTTCCGACAGGTTCCTTTACGAGCAGTACTTC. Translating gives CASSSDRFLYEQYF.

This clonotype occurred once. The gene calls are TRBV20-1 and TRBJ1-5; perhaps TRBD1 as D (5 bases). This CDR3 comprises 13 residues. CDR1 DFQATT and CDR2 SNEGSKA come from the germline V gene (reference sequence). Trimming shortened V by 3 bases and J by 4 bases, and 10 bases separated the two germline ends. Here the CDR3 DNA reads TGCAGTGCTAGTCTTAGACAGAATCAGCCCCAGCATTTT. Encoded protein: CSASLRQNQPQHF.

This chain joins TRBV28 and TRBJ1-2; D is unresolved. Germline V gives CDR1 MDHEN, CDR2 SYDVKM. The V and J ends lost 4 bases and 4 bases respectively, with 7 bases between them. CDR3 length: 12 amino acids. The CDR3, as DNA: TGTGCCAGCAGTTCGAACAGCTATGGCTACACCTTC. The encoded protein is CASSSNSYGYTF.

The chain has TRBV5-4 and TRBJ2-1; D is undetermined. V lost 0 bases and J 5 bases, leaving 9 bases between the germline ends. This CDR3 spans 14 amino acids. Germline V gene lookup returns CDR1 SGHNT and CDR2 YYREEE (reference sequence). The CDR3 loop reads CASSLGRANNEQFF. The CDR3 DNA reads TGTGCCAGCAGCTTGGGACGGGCCAACAATGAGCAGTTCTTC.

Written as DNA, the CDR3 is TGTGCCAGCAGTTTATCGGGAGTCAACTACGAGCAGTACTTC. Residues: CASSLSGVNYEQYF. The V and J genes are TRBV28 and TRBJ2-7; possible D gene TRBD2, 6 bases. The CDR3 extends over 14 amino acids. Germline V CDR1 and CDR2: MDHEN, SYDVKM. V lost 1 base, J lost 3 bases, and 10 bases lay in between.

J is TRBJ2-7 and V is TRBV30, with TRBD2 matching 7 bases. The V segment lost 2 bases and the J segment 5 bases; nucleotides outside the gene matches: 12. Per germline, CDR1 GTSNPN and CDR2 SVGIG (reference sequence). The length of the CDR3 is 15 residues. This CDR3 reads CAWSTGTTDHNEQYF. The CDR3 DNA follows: TGTGCCTGGAGTACCGGGACTACCGACCACAACGAGCAGTACTTC. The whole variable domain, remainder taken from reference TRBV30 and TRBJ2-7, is SQTIHQWPATLVQPVGSPLSLECTVEGTSNPNLYWYRQAAGRGLQLLFYSVGIGQISSEVPQNLSASRPQDRQFILSSKKLLLSDSGFYLCAWSTGTTDHNEQYFGPGTRLTVT.

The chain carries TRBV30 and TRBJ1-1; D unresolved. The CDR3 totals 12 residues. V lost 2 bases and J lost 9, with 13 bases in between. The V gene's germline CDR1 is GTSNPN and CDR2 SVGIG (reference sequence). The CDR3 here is CAWSSSRIQAFF. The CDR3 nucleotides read TGTGCCTGGAGTTCCTCAAGAATCCAAGCTTTCTTT. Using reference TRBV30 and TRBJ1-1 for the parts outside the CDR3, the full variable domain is SQTIHQWPATLVQPVGSPLSLECTVEGTSNPNLYWYRQAAGRGLQLLFYSVGIGQISSEVPQNLSASRPQDRQFILSSKKLLLSDSGFYLCAWSSSRIQAFFGQGTRLTVV.

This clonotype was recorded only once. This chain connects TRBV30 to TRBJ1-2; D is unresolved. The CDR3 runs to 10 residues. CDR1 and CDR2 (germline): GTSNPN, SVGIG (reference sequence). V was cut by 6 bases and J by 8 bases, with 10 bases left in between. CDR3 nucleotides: TGTGCCTGCACACCAGCCGGCTACACCTTC. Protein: CACTPAGYTF.

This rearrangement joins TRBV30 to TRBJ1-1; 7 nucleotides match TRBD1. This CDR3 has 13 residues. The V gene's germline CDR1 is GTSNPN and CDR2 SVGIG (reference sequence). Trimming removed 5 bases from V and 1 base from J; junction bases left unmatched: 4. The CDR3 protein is CAWEQGRNTEAFF. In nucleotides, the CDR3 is TGTGCCTGGGAACAGGGGAGGAACACTGAAGCTTTCTTT.

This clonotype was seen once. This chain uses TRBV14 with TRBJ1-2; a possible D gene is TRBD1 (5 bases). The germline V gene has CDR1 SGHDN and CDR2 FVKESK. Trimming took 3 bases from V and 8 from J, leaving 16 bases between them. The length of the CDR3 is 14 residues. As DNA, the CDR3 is TGTGCCAGCAGCCAGGTTCGAGGGGATGGCGGCTACACCTTC. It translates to CASSQVRGDGGYTF.